One sample yielded the 4 T cell receptor beta chains listed below, sequenced in a study of vaccination and CD4 T cells after COVID-19. The treatment was: roughly 11-day PBMC culture with coronavirus spike peptide pools or control peptides (ViraFEST assay). An Oncomine TCR Beta short-read assay was used to sequence the DNA from cultured CD4+ T cells. TCRdb passed the PCR reads through MiXCR, listing each CDR3 protein once. The sample has some 16,000 distinct CDR3 sequences; more than 55% are singletons. These receptors have no known antigen. Sample: CD4+ T cells from blood, cultured in vitro. The receptors here all came from a human donor who had recovered from COVID-19.

The sample holds a few counts of this clonotype. V usage is TRBV7-3 and J usage is TRBJ1-5; D is uncertain. V lost 5 bases to trimming and J lost 0 bases, with 5 bases between them. Germline V gene sequence: CDR1 SGHTA, CDR2 FQGTGA. The CDR3 runs 13 residues. CDR3 bases: TGTGCCAGCAGCCGTACTAGCAATCAGCCCCAGCATTTT. Translated: CASSRTSNQPQHF.

V and J are TRBV6-1 and TRBJ2-7, with TRBD1 matching over 8 bases. After removal of 7 bases from V and 2 bases from J, the junction contained 13 bases not matched to a gene. The CDR3 extends over 16 amino acids. Germline lookup yields CDR1 MNHNS and CDR2 SASEGT. In DNA form, the CDR3 reads TGTGCCAGCACCACGGCCCAGGGGGCCGGGCCCTACGAGCAGTACTTC. Its protein product is CASTTAQGAGPYEQYF.

This clonotype was seen more than once but under ten times. The chain is built from TRBV2 and TRBJ1-5, with D maybe TRBD1 (6 bases). Looked up from germline, CDR1 is SNHLY and CDR2 is FYNNEI. V was cut by 6 bases and J by 4 bases, with 13 bases left in between. The CDR3 extends over 14 amino acids. As DNA, the CDR3 is TGTGCCAGCAGCCCCGGACAGTCTAATCAGCCCCAGCATTTT. Amino acid sequence: CASSPGQSNQPQHF. Full variable domain (rest looked up from reference TRBV2 and TRBJ1-5): EPEVTQTPSHQVTQMGQEVILRCVPISNHLYFYWYRQILGQKVEFLVSFYNNEISEKSEIFDDQFSVERPDGSNFTLKIRSTKLEDSAMYFCASSPGQSNQPQHFGDGTRLSIL.

DNA of the CDR3: TGTGCCAGTAGTAAGGGACTAGCGGGAACAAATGACGAGCAGTACTTC. Translation: CASSKGLAGTNDEQYF. V is TRBV19 and J is TRBJ2-7, with 13 nucleotides matching TRBD2. Trimming cost V 4 bases and J 5 bases; bases outside gene matches: 8. The CDR3 is 16 amino acids. CDR1 is LNHDA, CDR2 SQIVND, per germline (reference sequence). The full variable domain, in which reference TRBV19 and TRBJ2-7 provide the parts outside the CDR3, is DGGITQSPKYLFRKEGQNVTLSCEQNLNHDAMYWYRQDPGQGLRLIYYSQIVNDFQKGDIAEGYSVSREKKESFPLTVTSAQKNPTAFYLCASSKGLAGTNDEQYFGPGTRLTVT.